This TCR beta chain was profiled in a study of T cells in Graves' hyperthyroidism and ophthalmopathy. Uncontrolled infection, other autoimmune disease, pregnancy and lactation each barred patients from inclusion. The length of the CDR3 is 14 residues. CDR1 and CDR2 from the germline V gene are DFQATT and SNEGSKA (reference sequence). The ends were cut back, 7 bases at V and 7 bases at J, with 23 bases in the middle. Amplification yielded TCR beta CDR3 regions, with RNA transcripts as the source. Using the HTBI primer set, a first-round RT-PCR was run on the TCR CDR3. One entry per CDR3 protein results from TCRdb running MiXCR on the multiplex PCR reads. Of 450,000 to 700,000 distinct CDR3 sequences listed, approximately 44% were seen once; the top ten hold roughly 19%.

This chain links TRBV20-1 with TRBJ2-7; tentatively, D is TRBD2 (6 bases). This TCR derives from an adult woman with Graves' disease, either hyperthyroidism or ophthalmopathy (not recorded which). The specimen was peripheral blood or thyroid tissue (not recorded which). The CDR3 nucleotides read TGCAGTGTCGAGACGACGGGAGACTACAATGAGCAGTACTTC. Protein product: CSVETTGDYNEQYF.